The 23 T cell receptor beta chains reported below all come from one sample, sequenced in a study of blood T cells in healthy people across ages (dated by TCRdb to about 2015). Preparation of the library involved 5' RACE. This sample was sequenced with an Illumina HiSeq 2500. The second PCR ran for roughly 7 to 11 cycles and used a J-beta primer mix along with a sample-barcoded 5' primer. The raw public reads went through TCRdb reprocessing: fastp at Q25, MiXCR clone calling, in-frame beta chains kept. One record per CDR3 amino acid sequence lists the most common genes and DNA. The sample records over 700,000 distinct CDR3 sequences, about 48% of which are singletons. The ten largest make up roughly 37% of the sample. The sample consisted of blood. These receptors were taken from an older man in good health.

V and J are TRBV9 and TRBJ2-5, with TRBD2 matching over 9 bases. CDR1 SGDLS and CDR2 YYNGEE come from the germline V gene. After removal of 4 bases from V and 2 bases from J, the junction contained 9 bases not matched to a gene. The CDR3 runs to 16 residues. CDR3 nucleotides: TGTGCCAGCAGCCCAGGGACTAGCAGGGGGCAAGAGACCCAGTACTTC. This gives the protein CASSPGTSRGQETQYF. The variable domain in full, with the rest retrieved from reference TRBV9 and TRBJ2-5, is DSGVTQTPKHLITATGQRVTLRCSPRSGDLSVYWYQQSLDQGLQFLIQYYNGEERAKGNILERFSAQQFPDLHSELNLSSLELGDSALYFCASSPGTSRGQETQYFGPGTRLLVL.

This clonotype occurred a few times. The V call is TRBV10-2, the J call TRBJ2-1, with 7 positions matching TRBD1. This CDR3 comprises 15 residues. Germline loops: CDR1 WSHSY, CDR2 SAAADI. J lost 2 bases, V lost 3 bases, and 4 bases had no gene match. The CDR3 sequence is CASSENQGAYNEQFF. CDR3 nucleotides: TGCGCCAGCAGTGAAAACCAGGGGGCCTACAATGAGCAGTTCTTC.

This clonotype was detected only a few times. The chain employs TRBV24-1 and TRBJ2-3; TRBD2 might be the D (5 bases). This CDR3 is 13 amino acids long. CDR1 is KGHDR, CDR2 SFDVKD, per germline. Trimming took 5 bases from V and 9 from J, leaving 14 bases between them. The CDR3: CATSAPGRGTQYF. The CDR3 nucleotides read TGTGCCACCAGTGCCCCTGGGAGAGGGACGCAGTATTTT.

The gene calls are TRBV4-2 and TRBJ2-1; D gene uncertain. This CDR3 is built from 15 residues. V lost 0 bases, J lost 2 bases, and 8 bases lay in between. CDR1 is LGHNA and CDR2 is YNFKEQ in the germline V gene. The chain's CDR3 is CASSQDRLAYNEQFF. CDR3 in DNA: TGTGCCAGCAGCCAAGATCGGCTAGCCTACAATGAGCAGTTCTTC.

This clonotype was picked up a small number of times. This sequence joins TRBV12-3 or TRBV12-4 and TRBJ2-7; either TRBD1 or TRBD2 may fit D (6 bases each). The CDR3 has 15 residues. Trimming took off 3 bases at V and 5 bases at J, with 17 bases between the two ends. Written as DNA, the CDR3 is TGTGCCAGCAGTTTCCTTGGAGGGGGAGGAAACGAGCAGTACTTC. Translated: CASSFLGGGGNEQYF.

This clonotype was observed a single time. V usage is TRBV18 and J usage is TRBJ1-1; possible D gene TRBD1, 5 bases. The CDR3 is 15 residues long. Trimming removed 3 bases at V and 1 base at J, with 12 bases between. CDR1 is KGHSH and CDR2 is LQKENI in the germline V gene. Here the CDR3 reads CASSPVWGTNTEAFF. The CDR3 DNA reads as TGTGCCAGCTCACCCGTCTGGGGGACGAACACTGAAGCTTTCTTT.

CDR3 amino acids: CASSVGAENYGYTF. CDR3 nucleotide sequence: TGTGCCAGCAGCGTAGGCGCGGAGAACTATGGCTACACCTTC. The chain carries TRBV9 and TRBJ1-2; no reliable D call. The germline gives CDR1 SGDLS, CDR2 YYNGEE. The CDR3 is made up of 14 amino acids. The V end was cut by 0 bases, the J end by 2 bases, with 8 bases between.

The sample holds a few counts of this clonotype. The chain joins TRBV3-1 to TRBJ2-3, with D perhaps matching TRBD2 (6 bases). Germline assignment: CDR1 LGHDT and CDR2 YNNKEL (reference sequence). V gave up 1 base and J gave up 4 bases, with 12 bases separating them. The CDR3 covers 15 residues. CDR3 in DNA: TGTGCCAGCAGCCAAGGGGGACTGAGAGCAGATACGCAGTATTTT. As protein: CASSQGGLRADTQYF.

In its sample, this clonotype was seen many times. CDR3 residues: CASGQGPNSPLHF. CDR3 nucleotides: TGCGCCAGCGGACAGGGACCAAATTCACCCCTCCACTTT. This sequence joins TRBV5-1 and TRBJ1-6, with 8 nucleotides matching TRBD1. Germline V gene data show CDR1 as SGHRS and CDR2 as YFSETQ. CDR3 size: 13 residues. V gave up 7 bases and J gave up 7 bases; unmatched junction bases: 4.

The chain employs TRBV5-1 and TRBJ1-3; no firm D call. CDR1 is SGHRS and CDR2 is YFSETQ in the germline V gene. Trimming took 4 bases from V and 0 from J, leaving 14 bases between them. This CDR3 has 16 amino acids. The CDR3 region is CASSNKTTRSGNTIYF. DNA for the CDR3: TGCGCCAGCAGCAATAAAACCACCCGCTCTGGAAACACCATATATTTT.

The rearrangement uses TRBV2 and TRBJ2-5; D may be TRBD2 (6 bases). V was cut by 7 bases and J by 0 bases, with 12 bases left in between. The CDR3 consists of 14 residues. The V gene's germline CDR1 is SNHLY and CDR2 FYNNEI. For the CDR3, the DNA is TGTGCCAGCATGGAGGGAGTATACCAAGAGACCCAGTACTTC. Translated: CASMEGVYQETQYF.

This clonotype was detected only once. A much larger clone differs by one base, so this may be a read error. The V and J genes are TRBV28 and TRBJ2-7; no clear D gene. The CDR3 runs 15 residues. Trimming stripped 7 bases from V and 5 bases from J, with 21 bases between. From germline, CDR1 is MDHEN and CDR2 SYDVKM. The CDR3 protein is CASNYERWIANEQYF. The CDR3 region has the DNA TGTGCCAGCAATTATGAACGGTGGATTGCTAACGAGCAGTACTTC.

As regards this clonotype: A read error may account for a junction end that differs from germline. The rearrangement uses TRBV11-2 and TRBJ2-1; D remains unclear. The J call may be wrong; the DNA end is better matched by TRBJ2-7. Germline CDR1 and CDR2: SGHAT and FQNNGV. The CDR3 has 17 amino acids. CDR3 loop: CASSLEQLPVPYNEQYF. The CDR3 DNA follows: TGTGCCAGCAGCCTAGAACAGCTCCCCGTACCATACAATGAGCAGTACTTC.

The chain combines TRBV5-1 with TRBJ1-2, with D maybe TRBD1 (5 bases). This CDR3 has 13 residues. Germline lookup yields CDR1 SGHRS and CDR2 YFSETQ. V was pared by 4 bases and J by 4 bases, with 11 bases between. The CDR3 DNA follows: TGCGCCAGCAGCGCGGGACTGGGCTATGGCTACACCTTC. Amino acid sequence: CASSAGLGYGYTF.

This clonotype was counted a few times. The J gene is TRBJ2-7, the V gene TRBV20-1; 9 bases agree with TRBD1. Germline lookup yields CDR1 DFQATT and CDR2 SNEGSKA (reference sequence). Trimming took 6 bases from V and 0 from J; bases not matched to a gene: 6. There are 14 residues in the CDR3. CDR3 coding DNA: TGCAGTGCCTTCGGACAGGGGCACTCCTACGAGCAGTACTTC. The encoded protein is CSAFGQGHSYEQYF.

The chain links TRBV5-1 to TRBJ2-5; D is uncertain. CDR1 SGHRS and CDR2 YFSETQ come from the germline V gene. V gave up 1 base and J gave up 11 bases, with 18 bases separating them. This CDR3 is 14 amino acids long. The CDR3 loop is CASSLSRAYNEQYF. The CDR3, as DNA: TGCGCCAGCAGCTTGTCTCGGGCTTACAATGAGCAGTACTTC.

The J gene is TRBJ1-2, the V gene TRBV2; 8 bases align to TRBD1. The V segment lost 4 bases and the J segment 9 bases; nucleotides outside the gene matches: 4. CDR1 is SNHLY and CDR2 is FYNNEI in the germline V gene. The length of the CDR3 is 12 residues. CDR3 nucleotide sequence: TGTGCCAGCAGTGCAGGGGGCCCGCGCTACACCTTC. As protein: CASSAGGPRYTF.

This chain connects TRBV4-2 to TRBJ1-2; 7 nucleotides align to TRBD1. Germline trimming cut 2 bases from V and 5 bases from J; bases unmatched to any gene: 8. From germline, CDR1 is LGHNA and CDR2 YNFKEQ. The CDR3 is made up of 15 amino acids. This chain's CDR3 is CASSQNGQALYGYTF. The CDR3 DNA sequence: TGTGCCAGCAGCCAAAACGGACAGGCTCTATATGGCTACACCTTC.

The chain has TRBV4-2 and TRBJ1-4, with D possibly matching TRBD1 (6 bases). The CDR3 runs 18 residues. Germline CDR1 reads LGHNA; CDR2 reads YNFKEQ. V was trimmed by 1 base and J by 5 bases, leaving 20 bases between them. In DNA, the CDR3 is TGTGCCAGCAGCCAAGGACCCCCCGGCAGGGGCTCCAATGAAAAACTGTTTTTT. Translation: CASSQGPPGRGSNEKLFF.

This rearrangement joins TRBV5-1 to TRBJ1-1; perhaps TRBD1 as D (5 bases). Trimming left V 4 bases short and J 7 bases short, with 11 bases between. The V gene's germline CDR1 is SGHRS and CDR2 YFSETQ. The CDR3 covers 12 residues. For the CDR3, the DNA is TGCGCCAGCAGCCGGGACGGCAATGAAGCTTTCTTT. It codes for CASSRDGNEAFF. Looking up the rest from reference TRBV5-1 and TRBJ1-1 gives the full variable domain: KAGVTQTPRYLIKTRGQQVTLSCSPISGHRSVSWYQQTPGQGLQFLFEYFSETQRNKGNFPGRFSGRQFSNSRSEMNVSTLELGDSALYLCASSRDGNEAFFGQGTRLTVV.

This clonotype has a handful of counts. The chain uses TRBV10-3 and TRBJ2-1; a possible D gene is TRBD1 (5 bases). The CDR3 contains 12 residues. Germline loops: CDR1 ENHRY, CDR2 SYGVKD. The V end lost 4 bases, the J end lost 7 bases, and 8 bases lay between the germline ends. This CDR3 reads CAISVQANEQFF. The CDR3 DNA is TGTGCCATCAGTGTACAGGCGAATGAGCAGTTCTTC.

The chain has TRBV20-1 and TRBJ2-3, with 7 bases aligning to TRBD2. The CDR3 extends over 15 amino acids. Germline V gene data show CDR1 as DFQATT and CDR2 as SNEGSKA (reference sequence). With V trimmed by 1 base and J by 14 bases, 18 bases remained unmatched. DNA for the CDR3: TGCAGTGCTAGAGGGAGAATGAGGGAGGGCAGATACGCGTATTTT. Protein product: CSARGRMREGRYAYF.

The table lists this clonotype with a few counts. The V gene is TRBV7-9, the J gene TRBJ2-7, with 9 bases aligning to TRBD1. J lost 1 base, V lost 4 bases, and 8 bases had no gene match. CDR1 SEHNR and CDR2 FQNEAQ come from the germline V gene (reference sequence). CDR3 size: 16 residues. The CDR3 bases are TGTGCCAGCAGCTCGGGACAGGGAGAGAGGTCCTACGAGCAGTACTTC. Encoded protein: CASSSGQGERSYEQYF.